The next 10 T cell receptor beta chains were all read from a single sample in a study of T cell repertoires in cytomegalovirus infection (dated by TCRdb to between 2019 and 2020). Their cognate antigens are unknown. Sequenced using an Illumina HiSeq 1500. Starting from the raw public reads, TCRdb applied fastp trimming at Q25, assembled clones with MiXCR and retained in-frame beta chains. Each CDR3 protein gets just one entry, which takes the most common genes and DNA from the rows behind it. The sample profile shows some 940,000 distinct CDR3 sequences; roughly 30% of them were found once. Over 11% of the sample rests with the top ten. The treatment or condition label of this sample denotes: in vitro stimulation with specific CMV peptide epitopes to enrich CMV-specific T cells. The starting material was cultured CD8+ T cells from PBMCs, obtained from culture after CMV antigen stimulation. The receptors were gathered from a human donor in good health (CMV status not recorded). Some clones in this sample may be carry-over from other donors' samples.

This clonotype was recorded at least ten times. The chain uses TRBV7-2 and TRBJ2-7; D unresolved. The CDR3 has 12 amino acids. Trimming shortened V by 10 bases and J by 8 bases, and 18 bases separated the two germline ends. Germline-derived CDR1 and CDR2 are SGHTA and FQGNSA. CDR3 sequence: CAIPGLKKQQYF. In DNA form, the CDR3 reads TGTGCCATTCCGGGCCTGAAAAAGCAGCAGTACTTC.

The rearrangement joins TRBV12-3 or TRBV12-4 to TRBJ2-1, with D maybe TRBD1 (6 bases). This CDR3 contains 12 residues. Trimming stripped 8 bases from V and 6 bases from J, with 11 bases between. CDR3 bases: TGTGCCAGCGTCAGGGGCAGCAATGAGCAGTTCTTC. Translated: CASVRGSNEQFF.

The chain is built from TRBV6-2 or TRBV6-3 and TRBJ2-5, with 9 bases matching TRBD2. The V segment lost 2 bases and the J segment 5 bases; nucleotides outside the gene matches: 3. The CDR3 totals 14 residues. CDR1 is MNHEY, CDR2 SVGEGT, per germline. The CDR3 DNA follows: TGTGCCAGCAGTTACGGGCGGGGGGGGGAGACCCAGTACTTC. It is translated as CASSYGRGGETQYF.

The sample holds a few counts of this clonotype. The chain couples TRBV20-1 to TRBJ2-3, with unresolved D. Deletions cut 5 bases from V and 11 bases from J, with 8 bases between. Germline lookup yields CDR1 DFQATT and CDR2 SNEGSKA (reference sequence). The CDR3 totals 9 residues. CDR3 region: CSAAHMQYF. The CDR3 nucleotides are TGCAGTGCTGCTCATATGCAGTATTTT.

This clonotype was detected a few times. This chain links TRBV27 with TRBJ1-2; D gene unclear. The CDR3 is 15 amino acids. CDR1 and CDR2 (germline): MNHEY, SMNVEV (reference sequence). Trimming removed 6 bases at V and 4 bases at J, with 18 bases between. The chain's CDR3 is CASSLQEQIPYGYTF. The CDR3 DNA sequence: TGTGCCAGCAGCCTACAAGAGCAAATCCCCTATGGCTACACCTTC.

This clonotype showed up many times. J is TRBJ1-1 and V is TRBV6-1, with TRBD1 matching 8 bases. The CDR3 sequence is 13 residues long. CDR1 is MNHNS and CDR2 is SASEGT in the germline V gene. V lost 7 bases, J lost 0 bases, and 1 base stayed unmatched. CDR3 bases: TGTGCCAGCAAGACAGGGGTGAACACTGAAGCTTTCTTT. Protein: CASKTGVNTEAFF.

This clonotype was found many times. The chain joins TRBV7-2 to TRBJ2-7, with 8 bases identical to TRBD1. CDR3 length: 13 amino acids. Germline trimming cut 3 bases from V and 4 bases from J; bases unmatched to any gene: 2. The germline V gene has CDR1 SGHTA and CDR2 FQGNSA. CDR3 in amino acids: CASSFDRGYEQYF. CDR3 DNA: TGTGCCAGCAGCTTTGACAGGGGTTACGAGCAGTACTTC.

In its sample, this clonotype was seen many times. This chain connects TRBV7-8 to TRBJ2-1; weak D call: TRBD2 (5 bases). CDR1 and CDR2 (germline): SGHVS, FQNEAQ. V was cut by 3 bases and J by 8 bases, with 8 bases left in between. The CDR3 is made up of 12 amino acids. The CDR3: CASSFGEYEQFF. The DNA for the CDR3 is TGTGCCAGCAGCTTCGGGGAGTATGAGCAGTTCTTC.

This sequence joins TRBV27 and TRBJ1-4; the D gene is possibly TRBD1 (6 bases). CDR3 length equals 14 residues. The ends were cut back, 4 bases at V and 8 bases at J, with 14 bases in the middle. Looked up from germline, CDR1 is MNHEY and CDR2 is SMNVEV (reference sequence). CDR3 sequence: CASSSSGTIEKLFF. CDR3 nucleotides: TGTGCCAGCAGTTCGTCCGGGACAATAGAAAAACTGTTTTTT.

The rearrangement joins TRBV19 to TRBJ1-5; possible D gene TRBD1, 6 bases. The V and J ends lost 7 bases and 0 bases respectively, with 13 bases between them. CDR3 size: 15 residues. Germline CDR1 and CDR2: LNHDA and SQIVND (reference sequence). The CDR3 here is CASTYTGYSNQPQHF. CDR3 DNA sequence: TGTGCCAGTACTTATACAGGGTATAGCAATCAGCCCCAGCATTTT.